This T cell receptor beta chain emerged from a study of a mutant IDH1 vaccine in newly diagnosed glioma. About the research overall: The week-35 safety follow-up was V12, and the week-47 study end was V13.

This CDR3 is built from 15 residues. Germline V gives CDR1 SGHRS, CDR2 YFSETQ. Trimming took 2 bases from V and 0 from J, leaving 9 bases between them. Sequenced by immunoSEQ multiplex PCR; TCRdb stores in-frame clones only, minus some. This table holds 73,000 or so clones, approximately 88% found once. Comment on this clone: The antigen is unknown.

This sample's time point: week 35, safety follow-up. The study gave 300 ug of mutant IDH1 20-mer peptide per vaccine dose, with topical imiquimod. The sample was PBMCs, taken from a glioma patient whose treatment included an IDH1 peptide vaccine. The V gene is TRBV5-1, the J gene TRBJ2-1; a possible D gene is TRBD2 (6 bases). The sequence derives from a man aged 18 to 29 with glioma. CDR3 sequence reads: CASSLVGSSYNEQFF. CDR3 coding DNA: TGCGCCAGCAGCTTAGTCGGGAGCTCCTACAATGAGCAGTTCTTC.